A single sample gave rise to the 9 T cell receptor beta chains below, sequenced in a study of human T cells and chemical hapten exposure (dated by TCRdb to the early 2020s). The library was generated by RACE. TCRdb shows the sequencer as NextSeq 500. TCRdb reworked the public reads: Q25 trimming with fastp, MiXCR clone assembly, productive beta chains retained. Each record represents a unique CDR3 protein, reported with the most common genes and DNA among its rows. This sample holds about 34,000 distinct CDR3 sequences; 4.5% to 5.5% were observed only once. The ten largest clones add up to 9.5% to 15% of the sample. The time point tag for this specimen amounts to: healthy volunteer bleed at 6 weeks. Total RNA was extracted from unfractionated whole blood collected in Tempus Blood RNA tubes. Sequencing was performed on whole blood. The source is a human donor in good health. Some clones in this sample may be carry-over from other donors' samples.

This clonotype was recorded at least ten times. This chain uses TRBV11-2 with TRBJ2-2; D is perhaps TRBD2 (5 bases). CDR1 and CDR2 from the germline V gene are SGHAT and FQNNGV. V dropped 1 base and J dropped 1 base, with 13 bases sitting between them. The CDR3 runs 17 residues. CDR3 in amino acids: CASSLGGRPGNTGELFF. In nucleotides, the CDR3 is TGTGCCAGCAGCTTAGGCGGGCGCCCGGGGAACACCGGGGAGCTGTTTTTT.

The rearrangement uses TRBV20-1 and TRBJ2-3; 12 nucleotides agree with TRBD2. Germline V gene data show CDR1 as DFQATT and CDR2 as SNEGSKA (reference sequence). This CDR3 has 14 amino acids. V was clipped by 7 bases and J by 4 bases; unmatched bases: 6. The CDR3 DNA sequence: TGCAGTGAGACTAGCGGGAGCAGTTCAGATACGCAGTATTTT. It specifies CSETSGSSSDTQYF.

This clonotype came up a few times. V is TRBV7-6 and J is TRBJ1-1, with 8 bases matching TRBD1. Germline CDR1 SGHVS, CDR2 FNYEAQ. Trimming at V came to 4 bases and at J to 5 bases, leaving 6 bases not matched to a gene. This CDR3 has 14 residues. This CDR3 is CASSSSQGATEAFF. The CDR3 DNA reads TGTGCCAGCAGCTCGTCCCAGGGGGCGACTGAAGCTTTCTTT.

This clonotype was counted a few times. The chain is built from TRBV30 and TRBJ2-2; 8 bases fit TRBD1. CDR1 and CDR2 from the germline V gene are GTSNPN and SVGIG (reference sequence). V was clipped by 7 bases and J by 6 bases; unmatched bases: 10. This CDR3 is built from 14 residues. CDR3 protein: CALRSARGPGELFF. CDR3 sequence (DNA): TGTGCCTTGAGATCGGCCAGGGGGCCCGGGGAGCTGTTTTTT.

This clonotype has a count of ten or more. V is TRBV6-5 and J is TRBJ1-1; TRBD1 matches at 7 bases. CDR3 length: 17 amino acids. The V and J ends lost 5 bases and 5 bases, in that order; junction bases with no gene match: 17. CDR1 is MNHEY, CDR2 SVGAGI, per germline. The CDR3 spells CASSASFTGVGGTEAFF. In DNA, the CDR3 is TGTGCCAGCAGTGCGTCCTTCACAGGGGTCGGAGGGACTGAAGCTTTCTTT.

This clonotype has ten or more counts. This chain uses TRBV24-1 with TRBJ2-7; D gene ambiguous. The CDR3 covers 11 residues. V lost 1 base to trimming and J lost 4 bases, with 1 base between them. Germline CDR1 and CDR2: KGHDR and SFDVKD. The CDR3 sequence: CATSDLYEQYF. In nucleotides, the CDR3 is TGTGCCACCAGTGATTTATACGAGCAGTACTTC.

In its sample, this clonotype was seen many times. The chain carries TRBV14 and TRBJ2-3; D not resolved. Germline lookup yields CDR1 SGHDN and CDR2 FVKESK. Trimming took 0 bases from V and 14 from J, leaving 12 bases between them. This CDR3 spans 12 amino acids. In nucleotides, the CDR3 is TGTGCCAGCAGCCAAGACAGGTTCCTCAGGTATTTT. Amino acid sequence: CASSQDRFLRYF. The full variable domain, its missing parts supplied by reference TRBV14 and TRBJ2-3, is EAGVTQFPSHSVIEKGQTVTLRCDPISGHDNLYWYRRVMGKEIKFLLHFVKESKQDESGMPNNRFLAERTGGTYSTLKVQPAELEDSGVYFCASSQDRFLRYFGPGTRLTVL.

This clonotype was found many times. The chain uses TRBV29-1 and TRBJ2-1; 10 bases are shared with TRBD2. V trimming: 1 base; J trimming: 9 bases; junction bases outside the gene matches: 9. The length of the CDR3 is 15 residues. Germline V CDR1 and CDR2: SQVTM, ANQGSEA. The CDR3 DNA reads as TGCAGCGTTGAAGGCGGCGAGCGGGAGGGTTTTGAGCAGTTCTTC. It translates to CSVEGGEREGFEQFF.

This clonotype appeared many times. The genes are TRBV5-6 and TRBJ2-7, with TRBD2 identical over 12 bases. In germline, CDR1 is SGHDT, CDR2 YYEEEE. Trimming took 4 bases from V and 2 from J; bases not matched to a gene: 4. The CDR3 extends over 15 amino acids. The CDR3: CASSPGLAGPYEQYF. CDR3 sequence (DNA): TGTGCCAGCAGCCCAGGACTAGCGGGACCCTACGAGCAGTACTTC.